A single sample is the source of the 22 T cell receptor beta chains below, sequenced in a study of CD8+ T cells in alopecia areata. cDNA prepared by RNA extraction and subsequent reverse transcription served as the template for sequencing. The repertoire was sequenced with immunoSEQ multiplex PCR; TCRdb's copy has only in-frame clones and lacks some. The sample lists a few hundred thousand clones; approximately 61% were seen once. The sample was CD4+ T cells sorted from blood, taken at week 0. These receptors were taken from a human donor with alopecia areata.

This sequence joins TRBV7-6 and TRBJ1-5; D gene uncertain. Trimming cost V 2 bases and J 2 bases, with 7 bases left between them. CDR1 and CDR2 (germline): SGHVS, FNYEAQ. This CDR3 has 14 residues. CDR3 bases: TGTGCCAGCAGCTTATCTGGGGGCAATCAGCCCCAGCATTTT. This encodes CASSLSGGNQPQHF.

V gene TRBV7-6 combines with J gene TRBJ2-7, with 7 bases aligning to TRBD1. The CDR3 spans 13 residues. From germline, CDR1 is SGHVS and CDR2 FNYEAQ. The J segment lost 7 bases and the V segment lost 5 bases, leaving 8 bases of the junction unmatched. The CDR3: CASSANRGEEQYF. In nucleotides, the CDR3 is TGTGCCAGCAGCGCAAACAGGGGAGAGGAGCAGTACTTC. The variable domain in full, with the rest retrieved from reference TRBV7-6 and TRBJ2-7, is GAGVSQSPRYKVTKRGQDVALRCDPISGHVSLYWYRQALGQGPEFLTYFNYEAQQDKSGLPNDRFSAERPEGSISTLTIQRTEQRDSAMYRCASSANRGEEQYFGPGTRLTVT.

The sample holds a few counts of this clone. The J gene is TRBJ2-5, the V gene TRBV7-8; maybe TRBD2 (5 bases). The CDR3 extends over 16 amino acids. The germline gives CDR1 SGHVS, CDR2 FQNEAQ. Trimming removed 4 bases from V and 7 bases from J, with 22 bases in between. CDR3 region: CASSSRRDTGGGTQYF. CDR3 coding DNA: TGTGCCAGCAGCTCAAGAAGAGATACGGGCGGAGGGACCCAGTACTTC. Using reference TRBV7-8 and TRBJ2-5 for the parts outside the CDR3, the full variable domain is GAGVSQSPRYKVAKRGQDVALRCDPISGHVSLFWYQQALGQGPEFLTYFQNEAQLDKSGLPSDRFFAERPEGSVSTLKIQRTQQEDSAVYLCASSSRRDTGGGTQYFGPGTRLLVL.

V usage is TRBV4-1 and J usage is TRBJ1-6; 7 bases are a match to TRBD1. Germline V gene lookup returns CDR1 MGHRA and CDR2 YSYEKL. This CDR3 region has 15 residues. J lost 8 bases, V lost 1 base, and 5 bases had no gene match. This CDR3 reads CASSQGGQPYSPLHF. The CDR3 DNA is TGCGCCAGCAGCCAAGGGGGACAGCCGTATTCACCCCTCCACTTT.

The CDR3 DNA is TGCAGCGTCGAACCCTGGATCTATGGCTACACCTTC. As protein: CSVEPWIYGYTF. This rearrangement joins TRBV29-1 to TRBJ1-2; unclear D gene. Trimming shortened V by 6 bases and J by 4 bases, and 12 bases separated the two germline ends. The CDR3 consists of 12 residues. From germline, CDR1 is SQVTM and CDR2 ANQGSEA.

This clone occurred a few times. This chain connects TRBV5-1 to TRBJ2-7; D is possibly TRBD1 (6 bases). The V and J ends lost 8 bases and 2 bases respectively, with 17 bases between them. This CDR3 contains 14 residues. The V gene's germline CDR1 is SGHRS and CDR2 YFSETQ. CDR3 sequence (DNA): TGCGCCAGTCAAACCAGAGAGGGGGCCTACGAGCAGTACTTC. Its protein product is CASQTREGAYEQYF. The full variable domain, rest sourced from reference TRBV5-1 and TRBJ2-7, is KAGVTQTPRYLIKTRGQQVTLSCSPISGHRSVSWYQQTPGQGLQFLFEYFSETQRNKGNFPGRFSGRQFSNSRSEMNVSTLELGDSALYLCASQTREGAYEQYFGPGTRLTVT.

J is TRBJ1-5 and V is TRBV29-1; D is uncertain. Trimming left V 4 bases short and J 4 bases short, with 8 bases between. Germline V gene data show CDR1 as SQVTM and CDR2 as ANQGSEA. The CDR3 extends over 12 amino acids. The CDR3 DNA sequence: TGCAGCGTTGTTGAGGGAAATCAGCCCCAGCATTTT. Amino acid sequence: CSVVEGNQPQHF.

The rearrangement uses TRBV3-1 (or the pseudogene TRBV3-2) and TRBJ2-7; D remains ambiguous. Germline values: CDR1 LGHDT, CDR2 YNNKEL (reference sequence). This CDR3 comprises 9 residues. The CDR3 sequence is CASPGEQYF. In DNA form, the CDR3 reads TGTGCTAGCCCCGGCGAGCAGTACTTC.

The gene calls are TRBV9 and TRBJ1-6; D is undetermined. This CDR3 comprises 13 residues. CDR1 is SGDLS, CDR2 YYNGEE, per germline. Trimming cost V 0 bases and J 10 bases, with 8 bases left between them. The CDR3 reads CASSVAVGSPLHF. The CDR3 region has the DNA TGTGCCAGCAGCGTAGCTGTGGGCTCACCCCTCCACTTT.

This chain links TRBV5-1 with TRBJ2-4; D is possibly TRBD2 (5 bases). Trimming took off 4 bases at V and 4 bases at J, with 6 bases between the two ends. The CDR3 totals 12 residues. Germline CDR1 SGHRS, CDR2 YFSETQ. This CDR3 reads CASSEGKNIQYF. Written as DNA, the CDR3 is TGCGCCAGCAGCGAGGGAAAAAACATTCAGTACTTC.

The chain recombines TRBV18 with TRBJ2-3; 8 bases are a match to TRBD2. Looked up from germline, CDR1 is KGHSH and CDR2 is LQKENI. V lost 1 base, J lost 8 bases, and 11 bases stayed unmatched. This CDR3 contains 16 residues. The CDR3, as DNA: TGTGCCAGCTCACCACGGAATAGCGGGGTTCGGGGTACGCAGTATTTT. Its protein is CASSPRNSGVRGTQYF.

V gene TRBV29-1 combines with J gene TRBJ2-1; D is perhaps TRBD1 (5 bases). Germline CDR1 and CDR2: SQVTM and ANQGSEA. V lost 6 bases, J lost 4 bases, and 10 bases lay in between. There are 12 residues in the CDR3. CDR3 DNA: TGCAGCGTCACAGGCCTTTACAATGAGCAGTTCTTC. Encoded protein: CSVTGLYNEQFF.

This clone was recorded a few times. V usage is TRBV29-1 and J usage is TRBJ2-1; 8 positions agree with TRBD1. V trimming: 5 bases; J trimming: 4 bases; junction bases outside the gene matches: 7. CDR3 length: 14 amino acids. Looked up from germline, CDR1 is SQVTM and CDR2 is ANQGSEA. This CDR3 is CSVQGARGYNEQFF. CDR3 DNA: TGCAGCGTTCAGGGGGCTAGAGGGTACAATGAGCAGTTCTTC.

This chain links TRBV6-1 with TRBJ1-5, with TRBD1 as a possible D gene (6 bases). The germline CDR1 and CDR2 sequences are MNHNS and SASEGT. The CDR3 has 15 amino acids. V lost 1 base and J 4 bases, leaving 11 bases between the germline ends. This chain's CDR3 is CASSEGTAKNQPQHF. CDR3 DNA: TGTGCCAGCAGTGAAGGGACAGCCAAGAATCAGCCCCAGCATTTT.

The chain couples TRBV27 to TRBJ1-1, with 8 bases lining up with TRBD1. Trimming at V came to 5 bases and at J to 12 bases, leaving 14 bases not matched to a gene. This CDR3 has 14 residues. Germline V gives CDR1 MNHEY, CDR2 SMNVEV (reference sequence). Here the CDR3 reads CASSPTDPNRGSFF. CDR3 DNA sequence: TGTGCCAGCAGTCCTACGGACCCTAACAGGGGGTCTTTCTTT.

The chain uses TRBV29-1 and TRBJ2-3; tentative D call: TRBD1 (6 bases). This CDR3 has 12 amino acids. Germline values: CDR1 SQVTM, CDR2 ANQGSEA. The V end was cut by 5 bases, the J end by 6 bases, with 12 bases between. The CDR3 bases are TGCAGCGTTCAGGGGTTGGGTGATACGCAGTATTTT. This codes for CSVQGLGDTQYF.

This chain uses TRBV29-1 with TRBJ1-1; D is possibly TRBD1 (6 bases). V was trimmed by 6 bases and J by 5 bases, leaving 13 bases between them. Per the germline V gene, CDR1 is SQVTM and CDR2 is ANQGSEA. CDR3 length: 12 amino acids. DNA for the CDR3: TGCAGCGTACAGGGCCATGGGACTGAAGCTTTCTTT. This encodes CSVQGHGTEAFF. The whole variable domain, remainder taken from reference TRBV29-1 and TRBJ1-1, is SAVISQKPSRDICQRGTSLTIQCQVDSQVTMMFWYRQQPGQSLTLIATANQGSEATYESGFVIDKFPISRPNLTFSTLTVSNMSPEDSSIYLCSVQGHGTEAFFGQGTRLTVV.

The V gene is TRBV5-1, the J gene TRBJ2-3; 9 positions agree with TRBD2. V shed 0 bases, J shed 2 bases, and the junction held 7 bases outside the gene matches. The V gene's germline CDR1 is SGHRS and CDR2 YFSETQ. This CDR3 contains 17 residues. The CDR3 DNA is TGCGCCAGCAGCTTGGGAATAGCGGGAGAATACACAGATACGCAGTATTTT. Amino acid sequence: CASSLGIAGEYTDTQYF.

CDR3 DNA: TGTGCCACCCGCTCCGCCAAAAACATTCAGTACTTC. This encodes CATRSAKNIQYF. The rearrangement links TRBV15 to TRBJ2-4, with D uncertain. CDR1 LNHNV and CDR2 YYDKDF come from the germline V gene (reference sequence). The CDR3 is made up of 12 amino acids. V lost 8 bases and J lost 1, with 6 bases in between. Full variable domain (outside the CDR3, taken from reference TRBV15 and TRBJ2-4): DAMVIQNPRYQVTQFGKPVTLSCSQTLNHNVMYWYQQKSSQAPKLLFHYYDKDFNNEADTPDNFQSRRPNTSFCFLDIRSPGLGDTAMYLCATRSAKNIQYFGAGTRLSVL.

The chain joins TRBV5-1 to TRBJ2-7; 7 bases agree with TRBD1. Per the germline V gene, CDR1 is SGHRS and CDR2 is YFSETQ. V dropped 5 bases and J dropped 6; count of bases not matched to a gene: 5. There are 12 residues in the CDR3. CDR3 loop: CASSPTGTEQYF. The CDR3 DNA is TGCGCCAGCAGTCCGACAGGGACCGAGCAGTACTTC.

This chain connects TRBV2 to TRBJ2-7; D is tentatively TRBD1 or TRBD2 (5 bases each). Trimming removed 6 bases at V and 2 bases at J, with 14 bases between. The CDR3 length is 14 residues. Looked up from germline, CDR1 is SNHLY and CDR2 is FYNNEI. CDR3 coding DNA: TGTGCCAGCAGCTCGGGACCGCAACCCTACGAGCAGTACTTC. The encoded protein is CASSSGPQPYEQYF.

V usage is TRBV7-2 and J usage is TRBJ2-5, with 11 bases that match TRBD2. With 2 bases clipped from V and 2 bases from J, the junction kept 4 bases outside the gene matches. The V gene's germline CDR1 is SGHTA and CDR2 FQGNSA. CDR3 length equals 16 residues. The CDR3 loop reads CASSLTASGGQETQYF. As DNA, the CDR3 is TGTGCCAGCAGCTTAACGGCTAGCGGGGGGCAAGAGACCCAGTACTTC.